Below, 2 T cell receptor beta chains from the same sample are listed, as sequenced in a study of blood T cell repertoires in COVID-19. Assay: immunoSEQ multiplex PCR; the TCRdb copy retains only in-frame clones and omits some. The repertoire consists of about 48,000 clones, with 65% to 85% occurring once and the leading ten covering around 20%. Sequencing was done on a sample of peripheral blood. These receptors all come from a human donor with active or convalescent COVID-19. The donor label of this sample is uncertain.

The chain carries TRBV27 and TRBJ2-2, with TRBD1 matching 8 bases. CDR3 length: 15 amino acids. The J segment lost 6 bases and the V segment lost 2 bases, leaving 5 bases of the junction unmatched. Germline V gene data show CDR1 as MNHEY and CDR2 as SMNVEV (reference sequence). CDR3 nucleotide sequence: TGTGCCAGCAGTTTAAGGCAGGGGGCGCCCGGGGAGCTGTTTTTT. Translating gives CASSLRQGAPGELFF.

V gene TRBV10-2 combines with J gene TRBJ2-5, with 7 nucleotides matching TRBD2. CDR1 WSHSY and CDR2 SAAADI come from the germline V gene. This CDR3 comprises 15 residues. J lost 7 bases, V lost 0 bases, and 8 bases had no gene match. The CDR3 is CASSESASGLGTQYF. Written as DNA, the CDR3 is TGCGCCAGCAGTGAGTCGGCTAGCGGCCTTGGGACCCAGTACTTC.